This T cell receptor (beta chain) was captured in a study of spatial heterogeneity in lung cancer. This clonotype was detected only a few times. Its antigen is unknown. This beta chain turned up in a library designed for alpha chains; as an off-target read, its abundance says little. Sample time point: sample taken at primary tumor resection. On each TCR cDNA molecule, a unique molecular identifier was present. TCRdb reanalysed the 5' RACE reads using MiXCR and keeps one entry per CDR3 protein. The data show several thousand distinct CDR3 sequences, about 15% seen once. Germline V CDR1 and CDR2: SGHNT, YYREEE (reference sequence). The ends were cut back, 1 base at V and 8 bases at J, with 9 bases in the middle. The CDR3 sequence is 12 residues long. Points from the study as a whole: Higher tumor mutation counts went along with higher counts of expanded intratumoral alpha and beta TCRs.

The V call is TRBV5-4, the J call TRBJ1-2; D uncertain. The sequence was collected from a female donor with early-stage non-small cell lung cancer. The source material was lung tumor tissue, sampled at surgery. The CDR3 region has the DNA TGTGCCAGCAGCTTGTGGGAGTTGGGCTACACCTTC. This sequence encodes CASSLWELGYTF.